These T cell receptor beta chains were read from a single sample in a study of Ad26.COV2.S vaccination and SARS-CoV-2 variants. Measured with immunoSEQ multiplex PCR; TCRdb has only the in-frame clones, and not every one. The sample records roughly 350,000 clones, 75% to 90% being singletons. The sample consisted of peripheral blood, taken in a trial of Ad26.COV2.S vaccine versus placebo. All receptors come from a person between 18 and 59 years old who received the Ad26.COV2.S COVID-19 vaccine or a placebo. Both conserved end residues are part of each CDR3. Each record gives: CDR3 length, J gene, clone size, V gene, D gene, CDR3 protein, CDR3 DNA. D genes are given only for firm matches. The size field is filled for only some rows; it gives once, few, many or a size class.

12	TRBJ2-1	-	TRBV24-1	TRBD1	CATGQGGDEQFF	TGTGCCACCGGACAGGGTGGCGATGAGCAGTTCTTC
14	TRBJ2-3	-	TRBV11-2	TRBD2	CASHLAGGLDTQYF	TGTGCCAGCCATTTAGCGGGAGGTTTGGATACGCAGTATTTT
14	TRBJ2-2	-	TRBV9	-	CASSVEANTGELFF	TGTGCCAGCAGCGTAGAAGCGAACACCGGGGAGCTGTTTTTT
15	TRBJ1-5	few	TRBV6-2/TRBV6-3	-	CASSPRAGGFAPQHF	TGTGCCAGCAGCCCCCGGGCGGGGGGGTTCGCGCCCCAGCATTTT
12	TRBJ1-1	-	TRBV7-2	-	CASSLDRERAFF	TGTGCCAGCAGCTTAGACAGGGAACGAGCTTTCTTT
14	TRBJ2-7	-	TRBV7-2	-	CASSLWDGPYEQYF	TGTGCCAGCAGCCTCTGGGACGGCCCCTACGAGCAGTACTTC
14	TRBJ2-5	-	TRBV5-1	TRBD2	CASSLGRAQETQYF	TGCGCCAGCAGCCTGGGGAGGGCTCAAGAGACCCAGTACTTC
14	TRBJ1-6	-	TRBV19	-	CASHNPLGNSPLHF	TGTGCCAGCCATAATCCATTAGGGAATTCACCCCTCCACTTT
14	TRBJ2-4	-	TRBV9	-	CASSVAVSSLTQYF	TGTGCCAGCAGCGTAGCTGTCTCGAGCTTAACCCAGTACTTC
16	TRBJ2-7	-	TRBV18	-	CASSPLDTRSSYEQYF	TGTGCCAGCTCACCACTGGACACCCGAAGCTCCTACGAGCAGTACTTC
15	TRBJ1-1	-	TRBV7-8	TRBD1	CASSLVRDRGNEAFF	TGTGCCAGCAGCTTAGTCCGGGACAGGGGGAATGAAGCTTTCTTT
13	TRBJ2-1	few	TRBV24-1	TRBD1	CATRQGANNEQFF	TGTGCCACTCGACAGGGGGCGAACAATGAGCAGTTCTTC
13	TRBJ2-7	-	TRBV2	-	CASSEAPYNEQYF	TGTGCCAGCAGTGAAGCCCCGTATAACGAGCAGTACTTC